This T cell receptor beta chain derives from a study of blood T cell repertoires in COVID-19. Study context: Samples taken during acute and convalescent COVID-19 were collected in the United States, Italy and Spain.

The CDR3 is 15 amino acids. V lost 7 bases and J lost 8, with 20 bases in between. The V gene's germline CDR1 is LNHNV and CDR2 YYDKDF (reference sequence). Under the authors' procedure: By means of reference gene primer amplification, nucleated cell counts were estimated. TCRdb keeps only in-frame clones here, not all; method: immunoSEQ multiplex PCR. V, J and clone size are those of that table, while D and trimming were read from the DNA. Among around 160,000 clones, 80% to 90% were seen once, and the ten largest hold approximately 8%. Those enrolled in Seattle joined during active infection and were followed longitudinally afterward.

This sequence was found in a woman aged 60 to 75 with COVID-19, enrolled during active disease. Sequenced input: peripheral blood. This chain links TRBV15 with TRBJ1-4, with D possibly TRBD1 on 5 matching bases. The CDR3, as DNA: TGTGCCACCAACCCTATAGGGGTGAAGACCGAAAAACTGTTTTTT. It specifies CATNPIGVKTEKLFF.